Following are 23 T cell receptor beta chains from one sample sequenced in a study of human T cells and chemical hapten exposure. Unfractionated whole blood was the source of the extracted total RNA. TCRdb re-called the 5' RACE reads with MiXCR, one entry per CDR3 protein. The table records 110,000 or so distinct CDR3 sequences, 19% of them present only once. These receptors all come from a human donor in good health.

The rearrangement joins TRBV28 to TRBJ2-3; 10 positions agree with TRBD2. CDR1 and CDR2 (germline): MDHEN, SYDVKM. With V trimmed by 6 bases and J by 3 bases, 6 bases remained unmatched. The CDR3 loop spans 15 amino acids. The CDR3 DNA reads TGTGCCAGCAGGACGCTAGCGGGAGTAACAGATACGCAGTATTTT. Protein product: CASRTLAGVTDTQYF.

This clonotype was found a few times. J is TRBJ2-3 and V is TRBV2, with a possible D match to TRBD1 (6 bases). CDR3 length: 14 amino acids. The ends were cut back, 7 bases at V and 2 bases at J, with 13 bases in the middle. The germline gives CDR1 SNHLY, CDR2 FYNNEI. CDR3 amino acids: CASKFRGSTDTQYF. The CDR3 bases are TGTGCCAGCAAGTTCAGGGGCTCCACAGATACGCAGTATTTT.

The V and J genes are TRBV18 and TRBJ2-3; the D is unclear. The length of the CDR3 is 12 residues. Trimming stripped 3 bases from V and 4 bases from J, with 5 bases between. Germline-derived CDR1 and CDR2 are KGHSH and LQKENI. The CDR3 DNA reads as TGTGCCAGCTCACCGTCTCCAGATACGCAGTATTTT. It codes for CASSPSPDTQYF.

Here the CDR3 DNA reads TGTGCCAGCAGTCGACTAGCGGGAGGTGCAGGCGACGAGCAGTACTTC. Amino acids: CASSRLAGGAGDEQYF. The J gene is TRBJ2-7, the V gene TRBV6-5; 13 positions match TRBD2. CDR1 is MNHEY and CDR2 is SVGAGI in the germline V gene. The V segment lost 5 bases and the J segment 5 bases; nucleotides outside the gene matches: 9. The CDR3 is made up of 16 amino acids.

CDR3 in DNA: TGTGCCAGCAGTTACAAGGCCGGGGCACAAGAGACCCAGTACTTC. Its translation: CASSYKAGAQETQYF. The chain has TRBV6-5 and TRBJ2-5; TRBD1 or TRBD2 may be the D gene (5 bases each). The V end was cut by 2 bases, the J end by 2 bases, with 12 bases between. Germline V gene data show CDR1 as MNHEY and CDR2 as SVGAGI. This CDR3 spans 15 amino acids.

The rearrangement links TRBV6-1 to TRBJ1-6, with 7 bases fitting TRBD1. V lost 5 bases and J lost 9; bases outside the gene matches: 7. CDR3 length: 14 amino acids. Germline CDR1 reads MNHNS; CDR2 reads SASEGT. CDR3 loop: CASSPGGGGSPLHF. The CDR3 region has the DNA TGTGCCAGCAGTCCAGGGGGGGGTGGTTCACCCCTCCACTTT.

The V gene is TRBV4-1, the J gene TRBJ2-5; 7 bases line up with TRBD2. After removal of 2 bases from V and 7 bases from J, the junction contained 13 bases not matched to a gene. The CDR3 covers 16 residues. Germline lookup yields CDR1 MGHRA and CDR2 YSYEKL. CDR3 loop: CASSQTAGVPGVTQYF. In nucleotides, the CDR3 is TGCGCCAGCAGCCAAACGGCGGGGGTCCCTGGGGTGACCCAGTACTTC.

The V call is TRBV20-1, the J call TRBJ2-3, with D possibly being TRBD2 (6 bases). The CDR3 has 15 amino acids. The germline V gene has CDR1 DFQATT and CDR2 SNEGSKA (reference sequence). The CDR3 coding sequence is TGCAGCGCCGGGGACTCTTACTCTTACACAGATACGCAGTATTTT. Amino acid sequence: CSAGDSYSYTDTQYF.

V and J are TRBV7-9 and TRBJ1-5, with D possibly matching TRBD1 (6 bases). There are 14 residues in the CDR3. V was trimmed by 3 bases and J by 5 bases, leaving 11 bases between them. Germline V gives CDR1 SEHNR, CDR2 FQNEAQ (reference sequence). The CDR3 sequence: CASSFAGDHQPQHF. The CDR3 nucleotides read TGTGCCAGCAGCTTCGCAGGGGATCATCAGCCCCAGCATTTT.

This clonotype was picked up a small number of times. The CDR3 sequence: CSAPQDRKNYEQYF. Written as DNA, the CDR3 is TGCAGTGCTCCCCAGGACAGGAAGAACTACGAGCAGTACTTC. The chain uses TRBV20-1 and TRBJ2-7, with 7 positions matching TRBD1. The CDR3 contains 14 residues. Looked up from germline, CDR1 is DFQATT and CDR2 is SNEGSKA (reference sequence). With V trimmed by 5 bases and J by 3 bases, 10 bases remained unmatched.

V usage is TRBV25-1 and J usage is TRBJ2-5; tentatively, D is TRBD1 (5 bases). The V gene lost 1 base and the J gene lost 2 bases, with 14 bases spanning the gap. Germline lookup yields CDR1 MGHDK and CDR2 SYGVNS. The CDR3 contains 16 residues. The CDR3 is CASSESWSDKQETQYF. The CDR3 DNA sequence: TGTGCCAGCAGTGAATCATGGTCGGACAAGCAAGAGACCCAGTACTTC.

This clonotype has just a few counts. The chain recombines TRBV7-9 with TRBJ2-5; no definite D call. V was shortened by 5 bases and J by 5 bases, with 9 bases between the two germline ends. The CDR3 loop spans 12 amino acids. Germline V gives CDR1 SEHNR, CDR2 FQNEAQ (reference sequence). In nucleotides, the CDR3 is TGTGCCAGCAGCCACGCCCCGGAGACCCAGTACTTC. Translation: CASSHAPETQYF.

The chain combines TRBV12-3 or TRBV12-4 with TRBJ1-4; a possible D gene is TRBD1 (5 bases). Trimming took off 8 bases at V and 0 bases at J, with 7 bases between the two ends. The CDR3 runs 13 residues. This CDR3 is CASDSATNEKLFF. The CDR3 DNA is TGTGCCAGCGACAGTGCAACTAATGAAAAACTGTTTTTT.

The genes are TRBV20-1 and TRBJ2-1; TRBD2 matches at 16 bases. The junction had 12 bases not matched to a gene; V was cut back by 5 bases and J by 8 bases. The CDR3 is made up of 17 amino acids. The germline V gene has CDR1 DFQATT and CDR2 SNEGSKA (reference sequence). CDR3 sequence (DNA): TGCAGTGCTGACCCCGGGACTAGCGGGAGGGCCTCGGATGAGCAGTTCTTC. As protein: CSADPGTSGRASDEQFF.

This chain links TRBV11-2 with TRBJ1-2, with D unclear. The germline V and J ends were trimmed by 1 base and 7 bases, with 4 bases remaining between them. The CDR3 runs to 11 residues. CDR1 and CDR2 from the germline V gene are SGHAT and FQNNGV. The CDR3, as DNA: TGTGCCAGCAGCTTAGGCTTTGGCTACACCTTC. This codes for CASSLGFGYTF.

This clonotype showed up just once. This chain joins TRBV10-2 and TRBJ2-1, with 10 bases matching TRBD2. The CDR3 totals 16 residues. Per germline, CDR1 WSHSY and CDR2 SAAADI. The J segment lost 0 bases and the V segment lost 6 bases, leaving 5 bases of the junction unmatched. The CDR3 loop reads CASSKIAGGSYNEQFF. In DNA form, the CDR3 reads TGCGCCAGCAGCAAAATAGCGGGAGGCTCCTACAATGAGCAGTTCTTC.

This clonotype was counted only a few times. The rearrangement uses TRBV20-1 and TRBJ1-2, with D possibly TRBD1 on 5 matching bases. This CDR3 has 17 amino acids. From germline, CDR1 is DFQATT and CDR2 SNEGSKA (reference sequence). With 1 base removed from V and 2 bases from J, the gap between germline ends came to 20 bases. CDR3 coding DNA: TGCAGTGCTAGAGTTCCCTTCTCGGCAGGGATAAACTATGGCTACACCTTC. Translation: CSARVPFSAGINYGYTF.

This clonotype was counted between two and nine times. The gene calls are TRBV28 and TRBJ2-3, with D hard to call. The germline V gene has CDR1 MDHEN and CDR2 SYDVKM. V lost 4 bases and J 7 bases, leaving 9 bases between the germline ends. CDR3 length: 12 residues. The CDR3 sequence is CASSSTMNTQYF. The CDR3 region has the DNA TGTGCCAGCAGTTCAACTATGAATACGCAGTATTTT.

J is TRBJ2-1 and V is TRBV28; TRBD1 might be the D (5 bases). Germline V CDR1 and CDR2: MDHEN, SYDVKM. This CDR3 is 13 amino acids long. V gave up 6 bases and J gave up 6 bases, with 12 bases separating them. CDR3 region: CASRPPGSNEQFF. The CDR3 nucleotides read TGTGCCAGCAGGCCACCAGGGTCCAATGAGCAGTTCTTC. Based on the CDR3 plus reference TRBV28 and TRBJ2-1, the full variable domain is DVKVTQSSRYLVKRTGEKVFLECVQDMDHENMFWYRQDPGLGLRLIYFSYDVKMKEKGDIPEGYSVSREKKERFSLILESASTNQTSMYLCASRPPGSNEQFFGPGTRLTVL.

The chain uses TRBV12-3 or TRBV12-4 and TRBJ1-1, with D unresolved. V was clipped by 5 bases and J by 1 base, with 26 bases between them. CDR3 length: 19 amino acids. The CDR3: CASSPKIGPNGGKNTEAFF. CDR3 in DNA: TGTGCCAGCAGTCCCAAAATCGGGCCGAATGGCGGTAAGAACACTGAAGCTTTCTTT.

The genes are TRBV19 and TRBJ2-7; D is perhaps TRBD2 (5 bases). CDR3 length equals 15 residues. The germline CDR1 and CDR2 sequences are LNHDA and SQIVND (reference sequence). Between the trimmed V and J ends, which lost 6 bases and 1 base, there was a span of 16 bases. The CDR3 here is CASRPGSGESYEQYF. The DNA for the CDR3 is TGTGCCAGTAGGCCCGGAAGCGGTGAATCCTACGAGCAGTACTTC. Filled out from reference TRBV19 and TRBJ2-7, the complete variable domain reads DGGITQSPKYLFRKEGQNVTLSCEQNLNHDAMYWYRQDPGQGLRLIYYSQIVNDFQKGDIAEGYSVSREKKESFPLTVTSAQKNPTAFYLCASRPGSGESYEQYFGPGTRLTVT.

This clonotype was picked up a small number of times. The chain combines TRBV20-1 with TRBJ2-3, with 10 bases fitting TRBD2. The junction had 8 bases not matched to a gene; V was cut back by 0 bases and J by 5 bases. The CDR3 runs to 16 residues. From germline, CDR1 is DFQATT and CDR2 SNEGSKA (reference sequence). The CDR3 bases are TGCAGTGCTAGAGATGGTCTAGCGGGAGTTGTAGATACGCAGTATTTT. It translates to CSARDGLAGVVDTQYF.

Many counts were recorded for this clonotype. This chain uses TRBV6-5 with TRBJ2-2; tentative D call: TRBD2 (5 bases). The germline V and J ends were trimmed by 10 bases and 6 bases, with 9 bases remaining between them. The CDR3 sequence is 11 residues long. Germline V gene sequence: CDR1 MNHEY, CDR2 SVGAGI. The CDR3 region is CATEDAGELFF. The CDR3 nucleotides read TGTGCCACGGAGGACGCCGGGGAGCTGTTTTTT.